One sample yielded the 26 T cell receptor beta chains listed below, sequenced in a study of glioma-infiltrating T cells after dendritic cell vaccination. TCRdb's copy holds only in-frame clones and misses some; the assay was immunoSEQ multiplex PCR. The data hold around 90,000 clones, with approximately 80% observed a single time. Sequenced material: blood, taken before dendritic cell vaccination. The receptors originated from a human donor with glioblastoma.

A few counts support this clone. This rearrangement joins TRBV5-4 to TRBJ1-6; a weak D match, TRBD1 (5 bases). Germline V CDR1 and CDR2: SGHNT, YYREEE (reference sequence). V dropped 2 bases and J dropped 4 bases, with 7 bases sitting between them. The CDR3 length is 14 residues. In DNA, the CDR3 is TGTGCCAGCAGCTTCCAGGGATATAATTCACCCCTCCACTTT. It translates to CASSFQGYNSPLHF.

V gene TRBV27 combines with J gene TRBJ1-1; no clear D gene. Deletions cut 5 bases from V and 4 bases from J, with 14 bases between. Germline lookup yields CDR1 MNHEY and CDR2 SMNVEV (reference sequence). The CDR3 is 14 residues long. CDR3 region: CASSRSYRGTEAFF. The CDR3 nucleotides are TGTGCCAGCAGTCGCTCATACCGGGGCACTGAAGCTTTCTTT.

The rearrangement links TRBV5-1 to TRBJ2-7, with TRBD2 matching over 7 bases. Trimming at V came to 2 bases and at J to 4 bases, leaving 6 bases not matched to a gene. The CDR3 length is 14 residues. Germline V CDR1 and CDR2: SGHRS, YFSETQ. The CDR3 coding sequence is TGCGCCAGCAGCTTTCAAGCGGGAATATACGAGCAGTACTTC. It is translated as CASSFQAGIYEQYF.

The CDR3 coding sequence is TGCGCCAGCAGCCCGAAACCAATGGACAGAATACGCACCGGGGAGCTGTTTTTT. Translated, it gives CASSPKPMDRIRTGELFF. V is TRBV4-1 and J is TRBJ2-2, with a tentative D call TRBD1 (6 bases). V lost 4 bases to trimming and J lost 4 bases, with 22 bases between them. The germline V gene encodes CDR1 MGHRA and CDR2 YSYEKL. The CDR3 has 18 amino acids.

This clone was seen just once. The chain uses TRBV7-8 and TRBJ1-1; maybe TRBD1 (5 bases). CDR3 length: 17 residues. The V gene's germline CDR1 is SGHVS and CDR2 FQNEAQ. The V end was cut by 5 bases, the J end by 2 bases, with 21 bases between. CDR3 sequence: CASSTYWLGHQNTEAFF. CDR3 nucleotide sequence: TGTGCCAGCAGCACTTATTGGTTGGGGCACCAAAACACTGAAGCTTTCTTT. The variable domain in full, with the rest retrieved from reference TRBV7-8 and TRBJ1-1, is GAGVSQSPRYKVAKRGQDVALRCDPISGHVSLFWYQQALGQGPEFLTYFQNEAQLDKSGLPSDRFFAERPEGSVSTLKIQRTQQEDSAVYLCASSTYWLGHQNTEAFFGQGTRLTVV.

V usage is TRBV28 and J usage is TRBJ2-1; 8 positions agree with TRBD2. CDR1 is MDHEN, CDR2 SYDVKM, per germline. This CDR3 spans 18 amino acids. J was trimmed by 0 bases and V by 2 bases; bases with no gene match: 9. As DNA, the CDR3 is TGTGCCAGCAGTTTACACCTCACTAGCGGATCCTCCTACAATGAGCAGTTCTTC. Amino acids: CASSLHLTSGSSYNEQFF.

This clone was counted a single time. V is TRBV28 and J is TRBJ1-2; D is ambiguous. The V end was cut by 8 bases, the J end by 1 base, with 8 bases between. Germline V gene data show CDR1 as MDHEN and CDR2 as SYDVKM. The CDR3 contains 12 residues. DNA of the CDR3: TGTGCCAGCCTAAATGGTAACTATGGCTACACCTTC. Translating gives CASLNGNYGYTF.

This clone was counted only a few times. This rearrangement joins TRBV6-5 to TRBJ2-7, with D perhaps TRBD1 (6 bases). The CDR3 loop spans 13 amino acids. V lost 6 bases, J lost 5 bases, and 14 bases lay in between. In germline, CDR1 is MNHEY, CDR2 SVGAGI. CDR3 region: CASSLRTGNEQYF. For the CDR3, the DNA is TGTGCCAGCAGCCTCCGAACAGGGAACGAGCAGTACTTC.

The CDR3: CASSLDLAGSTDTQYF. CDR3 bases: TGTGCCAGCAGCTTAGACCTAGCGGGGAGCACAGATACGCAGTATTTT. The chain carries TRBV11-2 and TRBJ2-3; 9 bases align to TRBD2. CDR1 SGHAT and CDR2 FQNNGV come from the germline V gene. This CDR3 has 16 residues. V was clipped by 0 bases and J by 0 bases; unmatched bases: 1.

The chain couples TRBV27 to TRBJ1-1, with a tentative D call TRBD1 (6 bases). V dropped 5 bases and J dropped 3 bases, with 13 bases sitting between them. This CDR3 region has 14 residues. Germline CDR1 reads MNHEY; CDR2 reads SMNVEV (reference sequence). In DNA form, the CDR3 reads TGTGCCAGCAGTCCAAGGGGGTCGGACACTGAAGCTTTCTTT. Residues: CASSPRGSDTEAFF.

This clone is deemed medium-sized (0.01 to 0.1%). V and J are TRBV27 and TRBJ2-7, with 9 bases matching TRBD2. V gave up 3 bases and J gave up 5 bases; unmatched junction bases: 2. The CDR3 loop spans 13 amino acids. The germline CDR1 and CDR2 sequences are MNHEY and SMNVEV (reference sequence). This CDR3 is CASSFSGSDEQYF. Written as DNA, the CDR3 is TGTGCCAGCAGTTTTAGCGGGAGTGACGAGCAGTACTTC.

V gene TRBV6-5 combines with J gene TRBJ2-3; 13 positions agree with TRBD2. Germline V gives CDR1 MNHEY, CDR2 SVGAGI. The CDR3 is 16 residues long. With V trimmed by 4 bases and J by 3 bases, 4 bases remained unmatched. The CDR3 is CASSFALAGGTDTQYF. As DNA, the CDR3 is TGTGCCAGCAGTTTCGCACTAGCGGGGGGGACAGATACGCAGTATTTT.

There are a few counts of this clone. V usage is TRBV6-9 and J usage is TRBJ2-7, with D maybe TRBD1 (6 bases). Trimming took 6 bases from V and 3 from J, leaving 18 bases between them. The germline V gene has CDR1 MNHGY and CDR2 SVAAGI. The CDR3 loop spans 15 amino acids. The CDR3 bases are TGTGCCAGCAGCAAACTTGTGGCAGGGGTCTACGAGCAGTACTTC. Protein sequence: CASSKLVAGVYEQYF.

The chain combines TRBV7-2 with TRBJ1-2; 7 bases are shared with TRBD1. Unmatched junction bases numbered 7, after V lost 5 bases and J lost 4 bases. Germline V gene sequence: CDR1 SGHTA, CDR2 FQGNSA. The CDR3 is made up of 14 amino acids. The CDR3 sequence is CASSQGQTIYGYTF. The DNA for the CDR3 is TGTGCCAGCAGCCAGGGACAGACTATCTATGGCTACACCTTC.

The chain recombines TRBV28 with TRBJ2-5; TRBD2 is a possible D gene (6 bases). Trimming removed 7 bases at V and 2 bases at J, with 14 bases between. The CDR3 is 14 amino acids. The V gene's germline CDR1 is MDHEN and CDR2 SYDVKM. The CDR3: CASTFGGTQETQYF. For the CDR3, the DNA is TGTGCCAGCACCTTCGGGGGTACTCAAGAGACCCAGTACTTC.

This chain joins TRBV2 and TRBJ2-2; no firm D call. Germline CDR1 and CDR2: SNHLY and FYNNEI. This CDR3 has 13 residues. With 9 bases removed from V and 1 base from J, the gap between germline ends came to 9 bases. CDR3: CARRRQNTGELFF. In nucleotides, the CDR3 is TGTGCCAGGAGAAGACAGAACACCGGGGAGCTGTTTTTT.

The rearrangement links TRBV5-1 to TRBJ1-5, with a tentative D call TRBD1 (6 bases). Per the germline V gene, CDR1 is SGHRS and CDR2 is YFSETQ. V lost 1 base and J 5 bases, leaving 13 bases between the germline ends. The length of the CDR3 is 15 residues. The CDR3 sequence: CASSLTTGFYQPQHF. The CDR3 DNA reads as TGCGCCAGCAGCTTGACGACAGGTTTCTATCAGCCCCAGCATTTT.

This clone occurred a few times. The chain carries TRBV11-3 and TRBJ2-1, with TRBD2 as a possible D gene (6 bases). Trimming took off 4 bases at V and 8 bases at J, with 21 bases between the two ends. From germline, CDR1 is SGHNT and CDR2 YENEEA. CDR3 size: 16 residues. The CDR3 loop reads CASSSGIGGTADEQFF. The DNA of the CDR3 is TGTGCCAGCAGCTCAGGGATCGGGGGAACAGCCGATGAGCAGTTCTTC.

The CDR3 bases are TGTGCCAGCAGCCATGGACAGGGGGGAAAACTGTTTTTT. It specifies CASSHGQGGKLFF. V is TRBV7-8 and J is TRBJ1-4; 10 nucleotides align to TRBD1. There are 13 residues in the CDR3. V lost 5 bases to trimming and J lost 10 bases; unmatched junction nucleotides: 4. Per germline, CDR1 SGHVS and CDR2 FQNEAQ.

The V gene is TRBV7-3, the J gene TRBJ2-1; D possibly corresponds to TRBD2 (6 bases). The CDR3 sequence is 15 residues long. Per the germline V gene, CDR1 is SGHTA and CDR2 is FQGTGA. V shed 3 bases and J shed 2 bases, with 11 bases lying between them. The CDR3 reads CASSLGDWTYNEQFF. The CDR3 DNA reads TGTGCCAGCAGCTTGGGGGACTGGACCTACAATGAGCAGTTCTTC.

The chain links TRBV6-1 to TRBJ2-2; the D gene is possibly TRBD1 (5 bases). CDR1 and CDR2 (germline): MNHNS, SASEGT. The CDR3 is 13 amino acids. Trimming left V 5 bases short and J 5 bases short, with 9 bases between. CDR3 sequence reads: CASSSQGTGELFF. In nucleotides, the CDR3 is TGTGCCAGCAGTAGCCAGGGTACCGGGGAGCTGTTTTTT.

This clone was found once. The chain is built from TRBV7-6 and TRBJ2-7; 8 bases are a match to TRBD1. The ends lost 3 bases at V and 3 bases at J; junction bases unmatched: 4. This CDR3 comprises 14 residues. The germline V gene has CDR1 SGHVS and CDR2 FNYEAQ. The DNA of the CDR3 is TGTGCCAGCAGCTTTATGGGACAGGACTACGAGCAGTACTTC. This gives the protein CASSFMGQDYEQYF.

The V gene is TRBV5-1, the J gene TRBJ1-1, with TRBD1 matching over 9 bases. Trimming cost V 4 bases and J 2 bases; bases outside gene matches: 6. The CDR3 is made up of 15 amino acids. CDR1 is SGHRS and CDR2 is YFSETQ in the germline V gene. CDR3 sequence: CASSPGTGINTEAFF. For the CDR3, the DNA is TGCGCCAGCAGCCCCGGGACAGGGATTAACACTGAAGCTTTCTTT.

Within the sample, this clone is medium-sized. This chain joins TRBV10-3 and TRBJ2-7; 13 positions agree with TRBD2. The germline CDR1 and CDR2 sequences are ENHRY and SYGVKD. The V gene end was trimmed by 10 bases and the J gene end by 5 bases; junction bases not matched to a gene: 14. The CDR3 is 16 residues long. CDR3 nucleotide sequence: TGTGCCACATCGGTTACTAGCGGGGGGGCTCTCAACGAGCAGTACTTC. It translates to CATSVTSGGALNEQYF.

The chain links TRBV7-3 to TRBJ1-1, with TRBD1 identical over 12 bases. The ends lost 4 bases at V and 4 bases at J; junction bases unmatched: 10. Germline V lookup: CDR1 SGHTA, CDR2 FQGTGA. The CDR3 totals 17 residues. CDR3 DNA: TGTGCCAGCAGCTCGGGACAGGGGGCCAAGCTAGGCACTGAAGCTTTCTTT. Protein: CASSSGQGAKLGTEAFF.

To note about this clone: Germline and junction disagree at one end, which may indicate a read error. At the DNA level, this CDR3 is encoded by other sequences in the same sample as well. The rearrangement links TRBV27 to TRBJ2-7, with 9 bases matching TRBD1. Germline V gene data show CDR1 as MNHEY and CDR2 as SMNVEV (reference sequence). The CDR3 covers 15 residues. CDR3 residues: CASSSLDRGKYEQYF. The CDR3 bases are TGTGCCAGCAGTTCCTTGGACAGGGGCAAGTACGAGCAGTACTTT.